A selection of T cell receptor beta chains follows, all from one sample in a study of beta chain features in type 1 diabetes. Sequencing was performed with immunoSEQ multiplex PCR; in TCRdb, only in-frame clones are kept and a portion is missing. The table shows around 240,000 clones, with around 65% occurring only once. The sample comprised naive CD4+ T cells from blood. The receptors come from a man aged 30 to 39 in good health. Both conserved end residues are part of each CDR3. A D gene is named only where the DNA matches it firmly. Rows may omit the clone size; those that give it use once, few, many or a size class.

clone_size	j_call	d_call	v_call	cdr3_aa	cdr3_nt
NA	TRBJ2-4	NA	TRBV5-1	CASSFGPSKNIQYF	TGCGCCAGCAGCTTCGGTCCTTCCAAAAACATTCAGTACTTC
NA	TRBJ2-7	TRBD2	TRBV29-1	CSVGEAGGEQYF	TGCAGCGTTGGCGAAGCGGGAGGAGAGCAGTACTTC
NA	TRBJ2-7	NA	TRBV30	CAWAGAYEQYF	TGTGCCTGGGCGGGGGCTTACGAGCAGTACTTC
NA	TRBJ2-5	NA	TRBV6-5	CASSHGGKETQYF	TGTGCCAGCAGCCACGGAGGGAAAGAGACCCAGTACTTC
few	TRBJ2-1	TRBD1	TRBV9	CASSLQGSSYNEQFF	TGTGCCAGCAGCCTACAGGGGAGCTCCTACAATGAGCAGTTCTTC
NA	TRBJ2-3	NA	TRBV6-4	CASSDSTDTQYF	TGTGCCAGCAGTGACTCCACAGATACGCAGTATTTT
few	TRBJ2-1	NA	TRBV30	CAWSVRHYNEQFF	TGTGCCTGGAGTGTACGACACTACAATGAGCAGTTCTTC
NA	TRBJ1-2	NA	TRBV13	CASSLGGDYGYTF	TGTGCCAGCAGCTTAGGAGGGGATTATGGCTACACCTTC
NA	TRBJ1-2	NA	TRBV6-1	CASSAGNYGYTF	TGTGCCAGCTCCGCAGGGAACTATGGCTACACCTTC
NA	TRBJ2-7	TRBD1	TRBV25-1	CASSGQGIGEQYF	TGTGCCAGTAGTGGACAGGGTATTGGGGAGCAGTACTTC
NA	TRBJ2-3	NA	TRBV30	CAWSRGGTDTQYF	TGTGCCTGGAGCAGGGGTGGCACAGATACGCAGTATTTT
NA	TRBJ2-1	TRBD2	TRBV29-1	CSVARGTSGSNEQFF	TGCAGCGTTGCCCGCGGGACTAGCGGGAGTAATGAGCAGTTCTTC
NA	TRBJ2-7	NA	TRBV7-2	CASSLSGQGSHEQYF	TGTGCCAGCAGCTTATCGGGGCAGGGAAGCCACGAGCAGTACTTC
NA	TRBJ1-2	NA	TRBV29-1	CSVEWGPYGYTF	TGCAGCGTTGAATGGGGACCGTATGGCTACACCTTC
NA	TRBJ2-7	TRBD2	TRBV7-2	CASSWGAGVGEQYF	TGTGCCAGCAGCTGGGGAGCGGGAGTCGGCGAGCAGTACTTC
NA	TRBJ2-7	TRBD1	TRBV30	CAWRDLRQGDGEQYF	TGTGCCTGGAGAGACCTGAGACAGGGGGATGGCGAGCAGTACTTC
NA	TRBJ2-7	NA	TRBV5-1	CASSWGDPRPEQYF	TGCGCCAGCAGCTGGGGGGACCCACGGCCCGAGCAGTACTTC
NA	TRBJ2-7	NA	TRBV29-1	CSVGYGKGYEQYF	TGCAGCGTTGGGTACGGTAAGGGCTACGAGCAGTACTTC
NA	TRBJ2-7	NA	TRBV5-1	CASSLEGSNEQYF	TGCGCCAGCAGCTTGGAAGGATCAAACGAGCAGTACTTC
NA	TRBJ2-1	TRBD2	TRBV7-2	CASSFAGTSGANEQFF	TGTGCCAGCAGCTTCGCCGGGACTAGTGGGGCCAATGAGCAGTTCTTC
NA	TRBJ2-5	TRBD2	TRBV30	CAWRAGGLAGAQYF	TGTGCCTGGAGGGCCGGAGGACTAGCTGGGGCCCAGTACTTC
NA	TRBJ1-2	NA	TRBV29-1	CSVDGGTGYGYTF	TGCAGCGTTGATGGGGGGACGGGCTATGGCTACACCTTC
NA	TRBJ1-2	TRBD1	TRBV15	CATSRDRKTGDYGYTF	TGTGCCACCAGCAGAGATCGTAAGACAGGGGACTATGGCTACACCTTC
few	TRBJ2-7	TRBD2	TRBV2	CASSVLAGEQYF	TGTGCCAGCAGTGTACTAGCGGGGGAGCAGTACTTC
NA	TRBJ2-5	NA	TRBV7-9	CASSRRVRSFQETQYF	TGTGCCAGCAGCCGCCGCGTCAGGTCCTTTCAAGAGACCCAGTACTTC
NA	TRBJ2-3	NA	TRBV2	CASSTGSDTQYF	TGTGCCAGCTCTACCGGGTCGGATACGCAGTATTTT
few	TRBJ2-1	TRBD1	TRBV4-2	CASSQEPRGRNEQFF	TGTGCCAGCAGCCAAGAGCCCAGGGGGCGAAATGAGCAGTTCTTC
once	TRBJ2-3	NA	TRBV5-4	CASSLTVEADTQYF	TGTGCCAGCAGCTTGACAGTTGAGGCCGATACGCAGTATTTT
few	TRBJ2-1	TRBD2	TRBV29-1	CSVEVGSGKYNEQFF	TGCAGCGTTGAAGTGGGTAGCGGGAAGTACAATGAGCAGTTCTTC
few	TRBJ2-5	NA	TRBV30	CAWDPTGQETQYF	TGTGCCTGGGATCCGACAGGCCAAGAGACCCAGTACTTC
NA	TRBJ1-2	NA	TRBV27	CASSPRGQSYGYTF	TGTGCCAGCAGTCCACGCGGACAGTCCTATGGCTACACCTTC
NA	TRBJ2-1	TRBD2	TRBV28	CASRPTSGRYNEQFF	TGTGCCAGCAGGCCGACTAGCGGGAGGTACAATGAGCAGTTCTTC
NA	TRBJ2-5	TRBD1	TRBV30	CAWTQGAQETQYF	TGTGCCTGGACCCAGGGGGCCCAAGAGACCCAGTACTTC
NA	TRBJ2-2	NA	TRBV28	CASRIGTHTGELFF	TGTGCCAGCAGGATAGGCACCCACACCGGGGAGCTGTTTTTT
NA	TRBJ1-2	NA	TRBV29-1	CSVIPLQGSYTF	TGCAGCGTTATCCCCCTTCAGGGCTCCTACACCTTC
NA	TRBJ2-7	TRBD1	TRBV15	CATSSQAPGQGYEQYF	TGTGCCACCAGCAGTCAAGCGCCGGGACAGGGGTACGAGCAGTACTTC
NA	TRBJ2-7	NA	TRBV29-1	CSVEGGLGTYF	TGCAGCGTTGAAGGGGGGCTAGGGACGTACTTC
NA	TRBJ2-7	TRBD1	TRBV29-1	CSAGETGGIYEQYF	TGCAGCGCCGGAGAGACAGGGGGCATTTACGAGCAGTACTTC
NA	TRBJ2-7	NA	TRBV15	CATSRDFSYGNEQYF	TGTGCCACCAGCAGAGATTTTAGTTACGGAAACGAGCAGTACTTC
NA	TRBJ1-1	TRBD1	TRBV30	CAWTVGTGTEAFF	TGTGCCTGGACCGTCGGGACAGGGACTGAAGCTTTCTTT
NA	TRBJ1-1	NA	TRBV30	CAWRGTLNTEAFF	TGTGCCTGGAGGGGGACACTGAACACTGAAGCTTTCTTT
few	TRBJ2-2	NA	TRBV18	CASSANTGELFF	TGTGCCAGCTCGGCAAACACCGGGGAGCTGTTTTTT
NA	TRBJ2-5	NA	TRBV5-4	CASSLEVGSKETQYF	TGTGCCAGCAGCTTGGAGGTTGGAAGTAAAGAGACCCAGTACTTC
NA	TRBJ2-3	TRBD2	TRBV4-3	CASSQDLVAGSTDTQYF	TGCGCCAGCAGCCAAGATCTAGTAGCGGGGAGCACAGATACGCAGTATTTT
NA	TRBJ2-7	NA	TRBV30	CAWSPPSRYEQYF	TGTGCCTGGAGTCCCCCGTCACGGTACGAGCAGTACTTC
once	TRBJ2-5	TRBD2	TRBV7-2	CASSLQGLAGMYQETQYF	TGTGCCAGCAGCCTACAGGGACTAGCGGGAATGTACCAAGAGACCCAGTACTTC
NA	TRBJ2-3	TRBD1	TRBV29-1	CSAGQALTDTQYF	TGCAGCGCCGGACAGGCGCTCACAGATACGCAGTATTTT
NA	TRBJ2-5	NA	TRBV30	CAWRTQYQETQYF	TGTGCCTGGAGGACACAGTACCAAGAGACCCAGTACTTC
NA	TRBJ2-1	NA	TRBV30	CAWNVFETPFFEQFF	TGTGCCTGGAACGTTTTCGAGACTCCTTTTTTTGAGCAGTTCTTC
once	TRBJ2-2	NA	TRBV29-1	CSVRAGSRVGELFF	TGCAGCGTCCGCGCGGGGTCGAGGGTCGGGGAGCTGTTTTTT